The source of this T cell receptor beta chain is a study of CD8 T cells in Susac syndrome (dated by TCRdb to between 2018 and 2021). Regarding the study in general: Among the Susac syndrome patients who were sequenced, clinically active disease was present in six and clinical remission was observed in fewer than 10. At blood withdrawal, Susac syndrome patients were therapy-naive, treated with corticosteroids (with IVIg additionally given to some), or treated with IVIg alone. Repertoire sequencing was used to test whether CD8+ T cell activation and differentiation in Susac syndrome was antigen driven. What the study reported, not specific to this receptor: The CD4+ T cell repertoire of patients with Susac syndrome showed no detectable clonal expansion. The number of individuals in the TCR sequencing and HLA analysis was acknowledged as relatively small.

Remarks on this clonotype: The clone's antigen remains unknown. Nothing much larger sits one base from this clone, and base qualities are not available.

High-throughput TCR beta sequencing profiled peripheral blood CD8+ and CD4+ T cells from healthy donors, Susac syndrome patients and multiple sclerosis patients. Recently defined diagnostic criteria for definite or probable disease were met by the Susac syndrome patients. Bulk CD8+ and CD4+ T cells were purified by magnetic negative isolation, whereas CD8+ TEMRA cells were enriched by FACS. Blood was drawn into EDTA tubes, processed within 24 hours, and PBMCs were isolated by density gradient centrifugation. PBMCs intended for TCR sequencing were cryopreserved in liquid nitrogen and thawed later in a water bath at 37 degrees C. The sorted or isolated CD4+, CD8+ and CD8+ TEMRA cells reached a purity of at least 90%. V lost 4 bases and J lost 8 bases; the stretch between them is 15 bases long. CDR1 and CDR2, looked up from the germline V gene, are SGDLS and YYNGEE. Reading from cysteine to phenylalanine, the CDR3 counts 14 amino acids. The entry retains the CDR3 DNA only, 42 bases that are in frame from base 1.

RNA was extracted using the RNeasy kit, and roughly 0.5 to 1 microgram was reverse transcribed with random hexamers. The immunoSEQ multiplex PCR assay, which covers 54 Vbeta and 13 Jbeta segments, was used to amplify TCR beta CDR3 regions. PCR amplification bias was corrected by using a synthetic template baseline for primer optimization and computational correction. Processing in the source paper ran as follows. Reads were assigned to V, D and J genes according to IMGT and analyzed in immunoSEQ Analyzer, with only productive sequences retained. To calculate clonality, Shannon entropy was normalized by log2 of the number of productive unique sequences and then subtracted from one. For each patient and control, public and private clones were evaluated within the 100 most prevalent clones. Clones were defined as Susac-specific if absent from the healthy and MS cohorts, from 1052 published viral clones and from other ImmuneACCESS disease sequences. TCRdb ran its own pipeline on the public reads, namely fastp trimming at Q25 and MiXCR clone calling, and kept in-frame beta chains. Rows are unified per CDR3 protein, each entry keeping the most common DNA and genes. The V and J calls follow TCRdb's processing rather than the paper's. In all, the sample holds about 180,000 distinct CDR3 sequences, and about 96% of those were seen once. The top ten clones comprise approximately 0.12% of the sample.

Material: CD4+ T cells from PBMCs. This chain is built from TRBV9 and TRBJ1-4, with an unclear D gene assignment. The sequence was collected from a human donor with Susac syndrome. The encoded CDR3 is CASSSRAVEEKLFF. The DNA sequence reads TGTGCCAGCAGCAGCCGGGCTGTCGAAGAAAAACTGTTTTTT.